This paragraph covers one T cell receptor beta chain sequence. Its specific antigen is unknown. No quality values exist for individual bases; no much larger clone is one base distant. The sample belongs to a study of control samples from healthy donors and cancer patients (dated by TCRdb to 2020 to 2022). Libraries came from the immunoSEQ multiplex PCR assay. TCRdb obtained this table from immuneACCESS and retained in-frame rearrangements with V and J assigned. These tables miss some clones; where compared with another copy, unresolved V genes account for less than half of the shortfall, and the remainder is unexplained. Within this sample are around 250,000 clones, with about four fifths of them counted one time only. Of the sample, roughly 14% falls within the top ten clones. The material sequenced was PBMCs. This clonotype was sampled from a woman aged 55 to 70 with lung cancer.

The nucleotide sequence reads as follows: TGTGCCACCGGGAGGACAGGGGCCAACAATGAGCAGTTCTTC. It translates as CATGRTGANNEQFF. The rearranged chain carries TRBV6-5 and TRBJ2-1, with 9 bases matching TRBD1. Based on the germline V gene, the CDR1 and CDR2 sequences are MNHEY and SVGAGI. Including the terminal cysteine and phenylalanine, the CDR3 comprises 14 residues. Only the CDR3 DNA is retained, 42 bases long and in frame from the first base. V trim: 10 bases; J trim: 5 bases; unmatched bases: 9.